A selection of T cell receptor beta chains follows, all from one sample in a study of cytomegalovirus exposure and HLA in healthy donors. Assay used: immunoSEQ multiplex PCR; TCRdb lists only in-frame clones, some missing. The sample carries some 180,000 clones, about 90% recorded once. The specimen was PBMCs. These receptors all stem from a girl in the first two years of life in good health and CMV-seronegative. Both conserved end residues are part of each CDR3. The order of the fields is D gene, clone size, J gene, V gene, CDR3 protein, CDR3 DNA. The D gene is left open where the match is weak. The size entry is marked missing in some rows and otherwise reads once, few, many or a size class.

.	.	TRBJ1-4	TRBV4-1	CASSQDRQVINEKLFF	TGCGCCAGCAGCCAAGATCGTCAGGTGATTAATGAAAAACTGTTTTTT
TRBD1	.	TRBJ2-7	TRBV13	CASSDDRGLEQYF	TGTGCCAGCAGCGACGACAGGGGGCTCGAGCAGTACTTC
.	.	TRBJ2-5	TRBV2	CASRATGGETQYF	TGTGCCAGCAGAGCGACCGGGGGAGAGACCCAGTACTTC
TRBD1	.	TRBJ2-3	TRBV2	CASHPGQGLGSTDTQYF	TGTGCCAGCCACCCAGGACAGGGGTTAGGGAGCACAGATACGCAGTATTTT
.	.	TRBJ1-1	TRBV7-9	CASRQQGEAFF	TGTGCCAGCAGGCAGCAGGGTGAAGCTTTCTTT
.	.	TRBJ2-7	TRBV2	CASSLQGFAYEQYF	TGTGCCAGCAGCCTCCAGGGGTTTGCCTACGAGCAGTACTTC
.	.	TRBJ2-3	TRBV18	CASSPIVGDTQYF	TGTGCCAGCTCACCGATTGTCGGGGATACGCAGTATTTT
TRBD1	.	TRBJ2-7	TRBV5-1	CASSQTGGAPDFYEQYF	TGCGCCAGCAGCCAAACAGGGGGCGCCCCGGATTTTTACGAGCAGTACTTC
.	few	TRBJ1-1	TRBV13	CASSVSTGLNTEAFF	TGTGCCAGCAGCGTCTCGACAGGATTGAACACTGAAGCTTTCTTT
TRBD1	.	TRBJ2-1	TRBV5-4	CASSDLTGGGTYNEQFF	TGTGCCAGCAGCGATCTAACAGGGGGCGGGACCTACAATGAGCAGTTCTTC
.	.	TRBJ2-7	TRBV5-5	CASSPPLTPSYEQYF	TGTGCCAGCAGCCCCCCCCTCACTCCGTCCTACGAGCAGTACTTC
.	.	TRBJ2-7	TRBV6-1	CASSSDISYEQYF	TGTGCCAGCAGTTCAGACATATCCTACGAGCAGTACTTC
TRBD2	.	TRBJ2-3	TRBV6-1	CASNSKRGGTDTQYF	TGTGCCAGCAATTCCAAGCGGGGGGGCACAGATACGCAGTATTTT
TRBD1	.	TRBJ1-2	TRBV2	CASRDRDRAYGYTF	TGTGCCAGCAGAGACCGTGACAGGGCCTATGGCTACACCTTC
.	.	TRBJ2-7	TRBV7-6	CASSFSYRDKHNYEQYF	TGTGCCAGCAGCTTTTCTTACAGGGACAAGCATAACTACGAGCAGTACTTC
TRBD2	.	TRBJ2-1	TRBV7-9	CASSDPGLGKFF	TGTGCCAGCAGCGACCCGGGACTAGGGAAGTTCTTC
TRBD2	.	TRBJ2-3	TRBV19	CASHPRGSGGNTQYF	TGTGCCAGTCATCCACGAGGTAGCGGGGGGAATACGCAGTATTTT
TRBD1	once	TRBJ2-5	TRBV5-1	CASSYDRAGETQYF	TGCGCCAGCAGCTACGACAGGGCGGGAGAGACCCAGTACTTC
.	.	TRBJ1-3	TRBV6-5	CASWGAGNTIYF	TGTGCCAGTTGGGGGGCTGGAAACACCATATATTTT
.	.	TRBJ2-1	TRBV9	CASSVSGSSYNEQFF	TGTGCCAGCAGCGTCAGCGGAAGCTCCTACAATGAGCAGTTCTTC
TRBD1	.	TRBJ1-1	TRBV19	CASSSGTGVTEAFF	TGTGCCAGTAGTTCAGGTACAGGGGTCACTGAAGCTTTCTTT
TRBD1	.	TRBJ2-7	TRBV5-4	CASSAPGQVSYEQYF	TGTGCCAGCAGCGCCCCGGGACAGGTCTCCTACGAGCAGTACTTC
TRBD2	.	TRBJ2-3	TRBV7-6	CASSLLAGGTDTQYF	TGTGCCAGCAGCTTACTAGCGGGGGGCACAGATACGCAGTATTTT
.	.	TRBJ2-2	TRBV4-3	CASSRDDTGELFF	TGCGCCAGCAGTCGGGATGACACCGGGGAGCTGTTTTTT
.	.	TRBJ2-7	TRBV5-1	CASSPAGTEGYEQYF	TGCGCCAGCAGCCCGGCGGGGACAGAAGGCTACGAGCAGTACTTC
TRBD1	.	TRBJ2-5	TRBV6-1	CASTRTGGAETQYF	TGTGCCAGCACCCGGACAGGGGGCGCAGAGACCCAGTACTTC
.	.	TRBJ1-1	TRBV20-1	CSARLNTEAFF	TGCAGTGCGAGGTTGAACACTGAAGCTTTCTTT
TRBD1	.	TRBJ1-6	TRBV5-1	CASSRGPRSHSPLHF	TGCGCCAGCAGCAGGGGGCCGAGGTCACATTCACCCCTCCACTTT
.	.	TRBJ1-1	TRBV30	CAWSVVQDKAFF	TGTGCCTGGAGTGTAGTCCAGGACAAAGCTTTCTTT
TRBD1	.	TRBJ2-7	TRBV7-9	CASSLGGWEQYF	TGTGCCAGCAGCCTAGGGGGCTGGGAGCAGTACTTC
TRBD1	.	TRBJ2-7	TRBV7-6	CASSPTTGVLPEQYF	TGTGCCAGCAGCCCAACGACAGGGGTCCTCCCCGAGCAGTACTTC
TRBD1	.	TRBJ2-3	TRBV7-8	CASSLGGQGTTDTQYF	TGTGCCAGCAGCTTAGGCGGACAGGGGACCACAGATACGCAGTATTTT
TRBD2	.	TRBJ2-3	TRBV7-3	CASSLNRGIGTSGDTQYF	TGTGCCAGCAGCTTGAACAGGGGGATCGGGACTAGCGGAGATACGCAGTATTTT
TRBD2	few	TRBJ2-7	TRBV29-1	CSVDSELAGGRQYF	TGCAGCGTTGATTCGGAACTAGCGGGGGGGCGGCAGTACTTC
.	once	TRBJ2-1	TRBV27	CASSLSRRETLYYNEQFF	TGTGCCAGCAGTTTATCAAGACGGGAGACTCTCTACTACAATGAGCAGTTCTTC
.	.	TRBJ2-1	TRBV4-3	CASSPNYLSSYNEQFF	TGCGCCAGCAGCCCCAACTATCTGAGCTCCTACAATGAGCAGTTCTTC
.	.	TRBJ2-7	TRBV5-1	CASSLRTGPYEQYF	TGCGCCAGCAGCTTGAGAACAGGACCCTACGAGCAGTACTTC
.	.	TRBJ2-1	TRBV19	CASSITLTRSSYNEQFF	TGTGCCAGTAGTATAACCCTGACTAGAAGCTCCTACAATGAGCAGTTCTTC
.	.	TRBJ1-2	TRBV10-3	CAISGAGEGYGYTF	TGTGCCATCAGTGGTGCGGGTGAGGGCTATGGCTACACCTTC
.	.	TRBJ2-7	TRBV7-2	CASSLGQGTWEQYF	TGTGCCAGCAGCTTAGGCCAGGGAACTTGGGAGCAGTACTTC
.	.	TRBJ2-3	TRBV9	CASSAPRGNTQYF	TGTGCCAGCAGCGCCCCTAGAGGGAATACGCAGTATTTT